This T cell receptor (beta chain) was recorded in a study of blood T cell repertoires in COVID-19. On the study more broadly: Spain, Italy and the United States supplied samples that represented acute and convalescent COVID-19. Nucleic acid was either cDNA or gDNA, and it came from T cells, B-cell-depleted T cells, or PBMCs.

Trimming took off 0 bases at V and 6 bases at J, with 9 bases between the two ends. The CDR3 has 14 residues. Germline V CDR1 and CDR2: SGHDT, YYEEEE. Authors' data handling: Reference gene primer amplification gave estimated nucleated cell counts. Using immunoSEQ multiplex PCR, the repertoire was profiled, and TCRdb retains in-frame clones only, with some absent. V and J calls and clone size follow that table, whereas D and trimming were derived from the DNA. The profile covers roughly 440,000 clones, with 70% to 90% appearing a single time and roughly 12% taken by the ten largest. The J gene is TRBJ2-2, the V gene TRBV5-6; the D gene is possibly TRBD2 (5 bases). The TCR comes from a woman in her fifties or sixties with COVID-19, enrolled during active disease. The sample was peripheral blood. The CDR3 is CASSLGESPGELFF. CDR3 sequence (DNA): TGTGCCAGCAGCTTGGGGGAGTCCCCCGGGGAGCTGTTTTTT. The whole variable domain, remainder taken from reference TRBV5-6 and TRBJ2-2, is DAGVTQSPTHLIKTRGQQVTLRCSPKSGHDTVSWYQQALGQGPQFIFQYYEEEERQRGNFPDRFSGHQFPNYSSELNVNALLLGDSALYLCASSLGESPGELFFGEGSRLTVL.